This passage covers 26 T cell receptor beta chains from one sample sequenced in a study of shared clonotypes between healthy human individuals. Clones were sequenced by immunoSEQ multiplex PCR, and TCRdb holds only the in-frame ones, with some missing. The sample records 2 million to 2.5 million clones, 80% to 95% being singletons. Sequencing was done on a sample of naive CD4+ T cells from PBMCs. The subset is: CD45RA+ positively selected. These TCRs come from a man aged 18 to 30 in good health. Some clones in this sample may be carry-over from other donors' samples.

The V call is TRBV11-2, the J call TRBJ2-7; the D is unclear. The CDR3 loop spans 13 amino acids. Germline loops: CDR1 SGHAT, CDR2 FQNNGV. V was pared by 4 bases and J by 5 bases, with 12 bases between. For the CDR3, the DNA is TGTGCCAGCAGCTCCCCCTCATCCCACGAGCAGTACTTC. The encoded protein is CASSSPSSHEQYF.

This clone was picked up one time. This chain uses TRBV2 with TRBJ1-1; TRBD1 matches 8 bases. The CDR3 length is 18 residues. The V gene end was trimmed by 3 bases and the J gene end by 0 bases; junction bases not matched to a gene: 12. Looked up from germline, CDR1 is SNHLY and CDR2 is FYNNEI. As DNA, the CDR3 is TGTGCCAGCAGTGAGCCCCGAGACAGGGGAGTGATGAACACTGAAGCTTTCTTT. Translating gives CASSEPRDRGVMNTEAFF.

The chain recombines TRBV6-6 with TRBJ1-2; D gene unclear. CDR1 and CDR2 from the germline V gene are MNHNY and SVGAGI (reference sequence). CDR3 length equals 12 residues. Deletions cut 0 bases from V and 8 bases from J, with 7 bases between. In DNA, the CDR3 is TGTGCCAGCAGTTACTCAGAGAAAGGCTACACCTTC. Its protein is CASSYSEKGYTF.

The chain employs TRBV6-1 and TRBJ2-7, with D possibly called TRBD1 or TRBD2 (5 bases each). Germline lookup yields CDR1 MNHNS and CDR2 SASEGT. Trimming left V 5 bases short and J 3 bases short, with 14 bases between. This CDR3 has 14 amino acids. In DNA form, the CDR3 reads TGTGCCAGCAGTCCCCCCGGGGCCATCTACGAGCAGTACTTC. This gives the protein CASSPPGAIYEQYF.

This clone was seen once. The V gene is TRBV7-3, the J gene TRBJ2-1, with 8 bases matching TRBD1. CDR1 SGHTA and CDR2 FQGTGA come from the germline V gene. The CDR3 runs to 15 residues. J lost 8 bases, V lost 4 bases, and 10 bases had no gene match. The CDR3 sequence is CASSYRGRQGYEQFF. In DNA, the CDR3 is TGTGCCAGCAGCTACAGGGGTCGACAGGGGTATGAGCAGTTCTTC.

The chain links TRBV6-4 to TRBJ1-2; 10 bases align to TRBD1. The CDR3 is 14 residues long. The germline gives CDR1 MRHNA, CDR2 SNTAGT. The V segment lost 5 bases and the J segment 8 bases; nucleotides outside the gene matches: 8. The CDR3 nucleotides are TGTGCCAGCAGTCCGGGACAGGGGCTATTAGGCTACACCTTC. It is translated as CASSPGQGLLGYTF.

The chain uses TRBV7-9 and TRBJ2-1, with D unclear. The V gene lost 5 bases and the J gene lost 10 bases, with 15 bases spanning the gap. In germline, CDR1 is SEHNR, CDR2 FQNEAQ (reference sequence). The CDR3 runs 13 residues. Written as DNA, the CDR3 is TGTGCCAGCAGCCCCCCTAATAGTGACGAGCAGTTCTTC. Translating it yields CASSPPNSDEQFF.

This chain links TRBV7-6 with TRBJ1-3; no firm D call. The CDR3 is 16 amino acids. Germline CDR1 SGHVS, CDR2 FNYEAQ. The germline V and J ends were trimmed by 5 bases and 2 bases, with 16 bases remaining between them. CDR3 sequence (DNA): TGTGCCAGCAGCCCTACTATGCCCGGCCCTGGAAACACCATATATTTT. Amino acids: CASSPTMPGPGNTIYF.

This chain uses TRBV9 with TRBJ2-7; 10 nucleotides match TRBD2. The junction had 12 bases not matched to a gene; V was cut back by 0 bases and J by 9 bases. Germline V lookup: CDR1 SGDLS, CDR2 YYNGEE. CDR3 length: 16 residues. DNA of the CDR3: TGTGCCAGCAGCGTAGATCCTAGCGGGAGTAGTAGGGTGCAGTACTTC. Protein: CASSVDPSGSSRVQYF.

The DNA for the CDR3 is TGCGCCAGCAGCTTACTAGTTTCGGACAATGAGCAGTTCTTC. It yields the protein CASSLLVSDNEQFF. This chain uses TRBV5-1 with TRBJ2-1; TRBD2 might be the D (5 bases). In germline, CDR1 is SGHRS, CDR2 YFSETQ. V dropped 2 bases and J dropped 5 bases, with 11 bases sitting between them. This CDR3 has 14 amino acids.

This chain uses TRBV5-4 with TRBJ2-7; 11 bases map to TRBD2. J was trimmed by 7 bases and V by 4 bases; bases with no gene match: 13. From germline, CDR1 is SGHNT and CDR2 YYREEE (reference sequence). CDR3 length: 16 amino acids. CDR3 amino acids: CASSRAVSGRALEQYF. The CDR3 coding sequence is TGTGCCAGCAGCCGGGCCGTTAGCGGGAGGGCCCTTGAGCAGTACTTC.

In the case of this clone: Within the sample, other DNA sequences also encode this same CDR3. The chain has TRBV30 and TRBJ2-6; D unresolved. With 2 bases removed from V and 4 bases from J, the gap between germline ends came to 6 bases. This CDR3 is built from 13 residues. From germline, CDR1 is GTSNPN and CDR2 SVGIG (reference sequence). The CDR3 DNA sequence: TGTGCCTGGAGTCTACCCGGGGCCAACGTCCTGACTTTC. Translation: CAWSLPGANVLTF.

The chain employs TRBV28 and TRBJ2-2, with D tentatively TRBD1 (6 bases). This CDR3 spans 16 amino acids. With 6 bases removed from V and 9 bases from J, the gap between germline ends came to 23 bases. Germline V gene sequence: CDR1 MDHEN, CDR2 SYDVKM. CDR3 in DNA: TGTGCCAGCAGCCCCTCGGACAGATTACCTTTGCGGGAGCTGTTTTTT. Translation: CASSPSDRLPLRELFF. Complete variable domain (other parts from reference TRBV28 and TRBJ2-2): DVKVTQSSRYLVKRTGEKVFLECVQDMDHENMFWYRQDPGLGLRLIYFSYDVKMKEKGDIPEGYSVSREKKERFSLILESASTNQTSMYLCASSPSDRLPLRELFFGEGSRLTVL.

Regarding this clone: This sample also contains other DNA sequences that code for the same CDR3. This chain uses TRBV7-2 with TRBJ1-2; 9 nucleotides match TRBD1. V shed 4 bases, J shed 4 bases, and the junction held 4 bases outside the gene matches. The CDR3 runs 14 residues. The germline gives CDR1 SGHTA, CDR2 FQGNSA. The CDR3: CASSSSGQGYGYTF. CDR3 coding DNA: TGTGCCAGCAGCTCCTCGGGACAGGGCTATGGCTACACCTTC.

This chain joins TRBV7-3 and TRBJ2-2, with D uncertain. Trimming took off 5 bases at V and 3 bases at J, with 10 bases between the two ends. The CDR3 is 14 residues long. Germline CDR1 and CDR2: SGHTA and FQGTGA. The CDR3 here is CASSQRPYTGELFF. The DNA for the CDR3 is TGTGCCAGCAGCCAAAGGCCGTACACCGGGGAGCTGTTTTTT.

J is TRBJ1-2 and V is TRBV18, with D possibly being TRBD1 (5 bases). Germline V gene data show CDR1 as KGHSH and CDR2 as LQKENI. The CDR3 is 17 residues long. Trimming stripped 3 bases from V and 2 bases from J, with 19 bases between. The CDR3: CASSPAGRGGANYGYTF. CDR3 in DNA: TGTGCCAGCTCACCGGCCGGCCGGGGAGGGGCGAACTATGGCTACACCTTC. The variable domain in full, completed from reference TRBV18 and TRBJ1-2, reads NAGVMQNPRHLVRRRGQEARLRCSPMKGHSHVYWYRQLPEEGLKFMVYLQKENIIDESGMPKERFSAEFPKEGPSILRIQQVVRGDSAAYFCASSPAGRGGANYGYTFGSGTRLTVV.

Here the CDR3 DNA reads TGTGCCAGCAGCCAAGCGGCGGGATGGCGGCCTTCTGGAAACACCATATATTTT. It yields the protein CASSQAAGWRPSGNTIYF. V usage is TRBV14 and J usage is TRBJ1-3; D remains unclear. This CDR3 contains 18 residues. The germline CDR1 and CDR2 sequences are SGHDN and FVKESK. V lost 1 base and J 1 base, leaving 17 bases between the germline ends.

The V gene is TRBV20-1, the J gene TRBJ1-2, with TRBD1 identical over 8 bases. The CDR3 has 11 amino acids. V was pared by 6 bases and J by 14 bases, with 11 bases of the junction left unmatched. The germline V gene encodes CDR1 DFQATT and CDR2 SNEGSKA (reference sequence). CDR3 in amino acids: CSAPGQGSATF. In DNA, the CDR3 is TGCAGTGCCCCCGGACAGGGTTCGGCTACCTTC.

The DNA of the CDR3 is TGTGCCAGCAGTGGGGGACTAGCGGTCCTACATGAGCAGTTCTTC. It is translated as CASSGGLAVLHEQFF. V usage is TRBV25-1 and J usage is TRBJ2-1; 11 bases match TRBD2. The CDR3 extends over 15 amino acids. Germline-derived CDR1 and CDR2 are MGHDK and SYGVNS. V lost 4 bases and J lost 8; bases outside the gene matches: 7.

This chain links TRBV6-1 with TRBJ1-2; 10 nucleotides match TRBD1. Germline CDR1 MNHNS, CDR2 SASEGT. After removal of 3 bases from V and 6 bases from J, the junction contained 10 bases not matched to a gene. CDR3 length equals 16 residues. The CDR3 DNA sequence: TGTGCCAGCAGTGAGGGATGGGACAGGGGTCTTCATGGCTACACCTTC. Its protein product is CASSEGWDRGLHGYTF.

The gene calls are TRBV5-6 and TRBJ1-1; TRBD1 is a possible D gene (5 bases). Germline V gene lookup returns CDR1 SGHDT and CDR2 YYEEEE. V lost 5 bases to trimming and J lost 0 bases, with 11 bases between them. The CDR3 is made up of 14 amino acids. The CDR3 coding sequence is TGTGCCAGCAGACTCCGGGGGGTGAACACTGAAGCTTTCTTT. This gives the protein CASRLRGVNTEAFF.

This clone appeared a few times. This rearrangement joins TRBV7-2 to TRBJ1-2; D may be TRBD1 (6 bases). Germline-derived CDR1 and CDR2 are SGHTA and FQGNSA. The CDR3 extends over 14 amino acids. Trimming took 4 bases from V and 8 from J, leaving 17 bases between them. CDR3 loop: CASSSAGEVKGYTF. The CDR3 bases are TGTGCCAGCAGCTCGGCAGGGGAGGTAAAGGGCTACACCTTC.

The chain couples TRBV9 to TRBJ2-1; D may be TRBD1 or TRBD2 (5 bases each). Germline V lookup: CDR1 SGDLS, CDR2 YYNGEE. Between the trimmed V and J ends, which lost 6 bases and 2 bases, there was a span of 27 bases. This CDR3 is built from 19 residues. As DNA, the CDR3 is TGTGCCAGCACCCTTGAAGGCAAGAGGGGCACTACTCCCTACAATGAGCAGTTCTTC. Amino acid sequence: CASTLEGKRGTTPYNEQFF. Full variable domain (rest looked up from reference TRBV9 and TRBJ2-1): DSGVTQTPKHLITATGQRVTLRCSPRSGDLSVYWYQQSLDQGLQFLIQYYNGEERAKGNILERFSAQQFPDLHSELNLSSLELGDSALYFCASTLEGKRGTTPYNEQFFGPGTRLTVL.

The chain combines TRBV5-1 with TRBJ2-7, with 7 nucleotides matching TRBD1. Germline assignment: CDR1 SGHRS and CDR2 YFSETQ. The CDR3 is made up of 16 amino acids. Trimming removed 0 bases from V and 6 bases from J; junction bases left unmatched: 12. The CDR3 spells CASSLGAGGSRSEQYF. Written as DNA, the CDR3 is TGCGCCAGCAGCTTGGGGGCAGGGGGATCGCGAAGCGAGCAGTACTTC.

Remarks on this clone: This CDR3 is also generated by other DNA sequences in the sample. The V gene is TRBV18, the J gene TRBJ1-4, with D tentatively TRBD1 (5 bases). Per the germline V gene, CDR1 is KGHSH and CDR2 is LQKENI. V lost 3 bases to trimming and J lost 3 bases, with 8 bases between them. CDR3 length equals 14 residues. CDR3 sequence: CASSPGTANEKLFF. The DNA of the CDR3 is TGTGCCAGCTCACCCGGGACGGCTAATGAAAAACTGTTTTTT. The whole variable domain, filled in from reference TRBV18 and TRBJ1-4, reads NAGVMQNPRHLVRRRGQEARLRCSPMKGHSHVYWYRQLPEEGLKFMVYLQKENIIDESGMPKERFSAEFPKEGPSILRIQQVVRGDSAAYFCASSPGTANEKLFFGSGTQLSVL.

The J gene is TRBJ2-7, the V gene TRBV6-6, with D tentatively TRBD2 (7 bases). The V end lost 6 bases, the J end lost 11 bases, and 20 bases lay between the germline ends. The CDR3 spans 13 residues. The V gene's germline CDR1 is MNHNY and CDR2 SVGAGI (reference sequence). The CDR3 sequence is CASRGGGGAREYF. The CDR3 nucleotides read TGTGCCAGCAGAGGGGGGGGCGGGGCCCGAGAGTACTTC.